Shown below are 12 T cell receptor beta chains from a single sample sequenced in a study of blood T cell repertoires in COVID-19. TCRdb keeps only in-frame clones here, not all; method: immunoSEQ multiplex PCR. The sample lists 170,000 or so clones, 80% to 85% occurring once. The sequenced material came from peripheral blood. The receptor set was obtained from a woman in her fifties or sixties with acute or convalescent COVID-19.

This chain joins TRBV28 and TRBJ2-7; 7 bases line up with TRBD1. CDR1 is MDHEN, CDR2 SYDVKM, per germline. After removal of 6 bases from V and 0 bases from J, the junction contained 8 bases not matched to a gene. This CDR3 has 15 amino acids. The CDR3 reads CASRPTSGGSYEQYF. The CDR3 DNA follows: TGTGCCAGCAGGCCTACCTCAGGGGGCTCCTACGAGCAGTACTTC.

The chain has TRBV25-1 and TRBJ2-7, with no clear D. With 2 bases removed from V and 0 bases from J, the gap between germline ends came to 5 bases. The CDR3 runs 13 residues. The germline V gene encodes CDR1 MGHDK and CDR2 SYGVNS. CDR3 in DNA: TGTGCCAGCAGTGAAGACAACTCCTACGAGCAGTACTTC. Translation: CASSEDNSYEQYF.

This sequence joins TRBV19 and TRBJ1-4; 11 bases match TRBD1. This CDR3 has 15 residues. V lost 5 bases, J lost 6 bases, and 5 bases stayed unmatched. Germline V gene lookup returns CDR1 LNHDA and CDR2 SQIVND (reference sequence). The CDR3 DNA reads as TGTGCCAGTAGTGCGCCGGGACAGGGGGATGAAAAACTGTTTTTT. Encoded protein: CASSAPGQGDEKLFF.

The CDR3 DNA reads TGCGCCAGCAGTGAGTCACAGGGTCATGGCTACACCTTC. This codes for CASSESQGHGYTF. The chain recombines TRBV10-1 with TRBJ1-2, with D possibly TRBD1 on 6 matching bases. Trimming shortened V by 0 bases and J by 6 bases, and 8 bases separated the two germline ends. Germline CDR1 WNHNN, CDR2 SYGVQD (reference sequence). This CDR3 region has 13 residues.

This clone has more than one count but fewer than ten. The chain employs TRBV10-2 and TRBJ1-2, with D perhaps TRBD1 (5 bases). CDR1 and CDR2 from the germline V gene are WSHSY and SAAADI. The CDR3 length is 15 residues. Trimming shortened V by 0 bases and J by 4 bases, and 12 bases separated the two germline ends. The CDR3 region is CASSESMGQIYGYTF. CDR3 coding DNA: TGCGCCAGCAGTGAGTCGATGGGGCAGATCTATGGCTACACCTTC.

This chain uses TRBV28 with TRBJ1-5, with 8 bases fitting TRBD1. J was trimmed by 2 bases and V by 4 bases; bases with no gene match: 7. Germline values: CDR1 MDHEN, CDR2 SYDVKM. CDR3 length: 16 residues. Here the CDR3 reads CASSSRTGSRNQPQHF. The CDR3 bases are TGTGCCAGCAGTTCTAGGACAGGGTCGCGCAATCAGCCCCAGCATTTT.

The rearrangement joins TRBV6-6 to TRBJ2-3; unclear D gene. This CDR3 has 13 amino acids. Trimming pared 1 base from V and 1 base from J, leaving 3 bases between. Germline values: CDR1 MNHNY, CDR2 SVGAGI (reference sequence). This CDR3 is CASSYFGTDTQYF. The CDR3 DNA reads as TGTGCCAGCAGTTACTTCGGCACAGATACGCAGTATTTT.

The V gene is TRBV30, the J gene TRBJ2-1; 7 nucleotides line up with TRBD2. CDR3 length: 17 amino acids. The V and J ends lost 3 bases and 6 bases, in that order; junction bases with no gene match: 17. Germline CDR1 is GTSNPN and CDR2 is SVGIG (reference sequence). The CDR3 sequence is CAWSVTLGAGRVNEQFF. The CDR3 nucleotides read TGTGCCTGGAGCGTCACCCTCGGAGCGGGGAGGGTCAATGAGCAGTTCTTC.

The CDR3 region is CASSKSGGAETQYF. The CDR3 nucleotides are TGTGCCAGCAGCAAGAGCGGGGGGGCGGAGACCCAGTACTTC. The gene calls are TRBV7-6 and TRBJ2-5; 10 bases are a match to TRBD2. The CDR3 has 14 amino acids. Germline V gene sequence: CDR1 SGHVS, CDR2 FNYEAQ. V lost 5 bases, J lost 5 bases, and 5 bases stayed unmatched.

The chain links TRBV7-3 to TRBJ1-1, with D possibly TRBD1 on 5 matching bases. The CDR3 covers 13 residues. From germline, CDR1 is SGHTA and CDR2 FQGTGA. The ends were cut back, 6 bases at V and 1 base at J, with 9 bases in the middle. As DNA, the CDR3 is TGTGCCAGCAGTCTGACAGAGAACACTGAAGCTTTCTTT. Its translation: CASSLTENTEAFF.

V and J are TRBV5-1 and TRBJ2-3; 10 bases are a match to TRBD2. Germline values: CDR1 SGHRS, CDR2 YFSETQ. The CDR3 length is 19 residues. Unmatched junction bases numbered 10, after V lost 0 bases and J lost 0 bases. CDR3: CASSLASGGPALSTDTQYF. DNA of the CDR3: TGCGCCAGCAGCTTGGCTAGCGGGGGCCCTGCCCTTAGCACAGATACGCAGTATTTT. Combining the CDR3 with reference TRBV5-1 and TRBJ2-3 gives the whole variable domain KAGVTQTPRYLIKTRGQQVTLSCSPISGHRSVSWYQQTPGQGLQFLFEYFSETQRNKGNFPGRFSGRQFSNSRSEMNVSTLELGDSALYLCASSLASGGPALSTDTQYFGPGTRLTVL.

The chain has TRBV12-5 and TRBJ2-4; 10 nucleotides agree with TRBD1. There are 16 residues in the CDR3. Looked up from germline, CDR1 is LGHNT and CDR2 is FRNRAP. V was pared by 5 bases and J by 1 base, with 5 bases of the junction left unmatched. This CDR3 reads CASGRGDRGAKNIQYF. In DNA, the CDR3 is TGTGCTAGTGGTCGTGGGGACAGGGGTGCCAAAAACATTCAGTACTTC.